Sequencing of this TCR beta chain was carried out in a study of cytomegalovirus exposure and HLA in healthy donors. This clone appeared a few times. Its antigen is still unknown. General study points: A previous analysis found most TCR beta V segments productive roughly 87% or roughly 30% of the time. Later on, a genetic analysis was performed. It linked a missense variant in DCLRE1C with V- and J-gene trimming of TCR beta. Roughly uniform depth of sequencing across donors was assumed in presence/absence analyses.

Primers included in the PCR were 60 Vbeta and 13 Jbeta primers. Measured with immunoSEQ multiplex PCR; TCRdb has only the in-frame clones, and not every one. The table includes a few hundred thousand clones, about 77% detected once. With 3 bases clipped from V and 8 bases from J, the junction kept 3 bases outside the gene matches. Per germline, CDR1 MNHEY and CDR2 SMNVEV (reference sequence). CDR3 length: 14 amino acids. The origin of this receptor is a woman in her twenties or thirties in good health and CMV-seronegative. The sequenced sample was PBMCs. This rearrangement joins TRBV27 to TRBJ1-6; TRBD1 matches at 8 bases. This CDR3 reads CASSFGQGYSPLHF. CDR3 in DNA: TGTGCCAGCAGTTTCGGACAGGGTTATTCACCCCTCCACTTT.